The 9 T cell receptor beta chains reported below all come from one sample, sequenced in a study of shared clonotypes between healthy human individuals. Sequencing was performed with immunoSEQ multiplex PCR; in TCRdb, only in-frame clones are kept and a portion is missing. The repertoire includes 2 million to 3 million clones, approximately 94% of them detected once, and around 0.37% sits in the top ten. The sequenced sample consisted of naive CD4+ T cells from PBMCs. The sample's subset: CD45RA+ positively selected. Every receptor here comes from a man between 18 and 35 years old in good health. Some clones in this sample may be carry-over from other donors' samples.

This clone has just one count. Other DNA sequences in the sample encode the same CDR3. The chain's CDR3 is CASSQDSSGNTIYF. The CDR3 DNA is TGCGCCAGCAGCCAGGACAGTTCTGGAAACACCATATATTTT. This chain links TRBV5-1 with TRBJ1-3; TRBD1 is a possible D gene (6 bases). The CDR3 is made up of 14 amino acids. The germline V and J ends were trimmed by 4 bases and 1 base, with 9 bases remaining between them. Germline CDR1 and CDR2: SGHRS and YFSETQ.

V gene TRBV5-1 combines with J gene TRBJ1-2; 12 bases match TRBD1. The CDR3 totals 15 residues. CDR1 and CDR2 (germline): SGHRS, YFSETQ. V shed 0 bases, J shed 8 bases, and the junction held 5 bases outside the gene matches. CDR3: CASSLGAGTGGGYTF. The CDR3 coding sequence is TGCGCCAGCAGCTTGGGCGCCGGGACAGGGGGCGGCTACACCTTC.

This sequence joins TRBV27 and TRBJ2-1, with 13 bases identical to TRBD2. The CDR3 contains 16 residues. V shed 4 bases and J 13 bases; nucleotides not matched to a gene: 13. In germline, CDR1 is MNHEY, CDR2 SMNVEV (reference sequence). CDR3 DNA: TGTGCCAGCAGTTCGCCCGGACTAGCGGGAGTATCGGGACAGTTCTTC. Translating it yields CASSSPGLAGVSGQFF.

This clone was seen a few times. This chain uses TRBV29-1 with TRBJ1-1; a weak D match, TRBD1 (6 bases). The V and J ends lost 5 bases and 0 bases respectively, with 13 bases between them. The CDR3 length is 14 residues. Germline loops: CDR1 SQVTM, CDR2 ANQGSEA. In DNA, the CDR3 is TGCAGCGTTCGGGGGCAGGACATGAACACTGAAGCTTTCTTT. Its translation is CSVRGQDMNTEAFF. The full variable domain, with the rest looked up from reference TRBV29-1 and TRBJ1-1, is SAVISQKPSRDICQRGTSLTIQCQVDSQVTMMFWYRQQPGQSLTLIATANQGSEATYESGFVIDKFPISRPNLTFSTLTVSNMSPEDSSIYLCSVRGQDMNTEAFFGQGTRLTVV.

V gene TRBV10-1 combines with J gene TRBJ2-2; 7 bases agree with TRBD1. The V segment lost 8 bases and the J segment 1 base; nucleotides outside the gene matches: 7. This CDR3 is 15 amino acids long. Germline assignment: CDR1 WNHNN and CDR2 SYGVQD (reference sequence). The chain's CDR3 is CASGTTGQNTGELFF. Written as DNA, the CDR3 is TGCGCCAGCGGCACGACAGGGCAGAACACCGGGGAGCTGTTTTTT.

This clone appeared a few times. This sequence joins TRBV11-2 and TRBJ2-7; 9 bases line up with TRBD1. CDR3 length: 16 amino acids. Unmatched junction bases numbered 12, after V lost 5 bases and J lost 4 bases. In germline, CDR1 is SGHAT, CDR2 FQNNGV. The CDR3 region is CASSTRGQGIRYEQYF. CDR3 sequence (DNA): TGTGCCAGCAGCACCCGGGGACAGGGAATACGGTACGAGCAGTACTTC.

In DNA form, the CDR3 reads TGCGCCAGCAGCCACGGACTAGCGGACCGCACAGATACGCAGTATTTT. Translation: CASSHGLADRTDTQYF. The chain combines TRBV5-1 with TRBJ2-3; TRBD2 matches at 10 bases. Trimming at V came to 4 bases and at J to 1 base, leaving 6 bases not matched to a gene. This CDR3 contains 16 residues. The germline CDR1 and CDR2 sequences are SGHRS and YFSETQ.

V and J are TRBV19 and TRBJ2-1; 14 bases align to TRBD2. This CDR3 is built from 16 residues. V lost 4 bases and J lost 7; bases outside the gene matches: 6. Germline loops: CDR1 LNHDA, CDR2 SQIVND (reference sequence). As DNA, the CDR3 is TGTGCCAGTAGTAAGACTAGCGGGAGGGTGGGGAATGAGCAGTTCTTC. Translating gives CASSKTSGRVGNEQFF.

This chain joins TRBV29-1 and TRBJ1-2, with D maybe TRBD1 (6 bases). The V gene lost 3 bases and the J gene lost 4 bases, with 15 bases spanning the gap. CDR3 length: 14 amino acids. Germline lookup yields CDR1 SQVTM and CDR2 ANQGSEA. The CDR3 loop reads CSVDNGQRSYGYTF. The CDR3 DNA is TGCAGCGTTGACAATGGACAGAGGTCCTATGGCTACACCTTC.